This T cell receptor beta chain is from a study of blood T cell repertoires in COVID-19. Turning to the study itself: Samples taken during acute and convalescent COVID-19 were collected in the United States, Italy and Spain.

Germline V gene lookup returns CDR1 SNHLY and CDR2 FYNNEI. The CDR3 is made up of 16 amino acids. After removal of 8 bases from V and 3 bases from J, the junction contained 13 bases not matched to a gene. Original processing methods: Scientists estimated how many nucleated cells there were by amplifying reference gene primers. Sequencing was performed with immunoSEQ multiplex PCR; in TCRdb, only in-frame clones are kept and a portion is missing. D and trimming come from the DNA, and the V and J calls and clone size come from that table. The top ten hold about 1.5% of the sample, which has 120,000 to 150,000 clones, approximately 89% seen once.

The chain has TRBV2 and TRBJ2-1; 7 bases map to TRBD1. The receptor was isolated from a human donor in a cohort sampled during active COVID-19. What was sequenced was peripheral blood. CDR3 DNA sequence: TGTGCCAGCCAGGTCCCTGGGGCAGGGGGCTACAATGAGCAGTTCTTC. Amino acids: CASQVPGAGGYNEQFF.